A selection of T cell receptor beta chains follows, all from one sample in a study of T-cell reconstitution after alpha-beta-depleted transplantation in children. In TCRdb, the PCR reads were re-called with MiXCR into one record per CDR3 protein. The sample has over 400,000 distinct CDR3 sequences; around 12% are singletons. The sequencing used PBMCs from the stem cell graft donor, collected from the stem cell graft. Receptor source: a human donor who donated a stem cell graft to a child with combined immunodeficiency. Each CDR3 is given with its conserved first and last residue. Each record gives: D gene, J gene, V gene, clone size, CDR3 DNA, CDR3 protein. A D gene is named only where the DNA matches it firmly. The size of a clone is reported for some rows only, either as once, few or many, or as a class for expanded clones.

TRBD2 TRBJ2-3 TRBV29-1 NA TGCAGCGCTCCAGATAGCGGGGTGGGCCATACGCAGTATTTT CSAPDSGVGHTQYF
NA TRBJ2-7 TRBV4-3 NA TGCGCCAGCAGTCTCCAGTTAGAAGCGTCCTACGAGCAGTACTTC CASSLQLEASYEQYF
NA TRBJ2-1 TRBV4-3 NA TGCGCCAGCAGCCAAGAAAGGCAGGTATACAATGAGCAGTTCTTC CASSQERQVYNEQFF
NA TRBJ2-7 TRBV25-1 many TGTGCCAGCAGTGTAGGACACGCTAACTACGAGCAGTACTTC CASSVGHANYEQYF
NA TRBJ2-1 TRBV5-1 many TGCGCCAGCAGCTTCGGTGGGGGGCCCAGCTCCTACAATGAGCAGTTCTTC CASSFGGGPSSYNEQFF
TRBD2 TRBJ2-1 TRBV6-2/TRBV6-3 many TGTGCCAGCAGTTACTCGTGGCGGGGGGGCTCAGGTACTGAGCAGTTCTTC CASSYSWRGGSGTEQFF
TRBD2 TRBJ2-1 TRBV2 many TGTGCCAGCACCGGGAGGACCTTGGTTGAGCAGTTCTTC CASTGRTLVEQFF
NA TRBJ2-7 TRBV10-3 NA TGTGCCATCAGTGAGGGGACGCGACAGTTAGACGAGCAGTACTTC CAISEGTRQLDEQYF
TRBD2 TRBJ2-7 TRBV7-4 NA TGTGCCAGCAGCCCTAGACTAGCGGGAGGACCAAGGACCTCCTACGAGCAGTACTTC CASSPRLAGGPRTSYEQYF
TRBD1 TRBJ2-3 TRBV4-3 many TGCGCCAGCAGCCAACTTACAGGGGGGTCAATAGATACGCAGTATTTT CASSQLTGGSIDTQYF
NA TRBJ2-7 TRBV6-5 few TGTGCCAGCAGTTTTACCGGGAAGCCCGACTCCTACGAGCAGTACTTC CASSFTGKPDSYEQYF
TRBD1 TRBJ2-7 TRBV11-2 NA TGTGCCAGCAGCCTCAGCGACAGGGGGCTGCTCGAGCAGTACTTC CASSLSDRGLLEQYF
NA TRBJ2-6 TRBV12-3/TRBV12-4 many TGTGCCAGCAGTTTTCTTCCTAACTCTGGGGCCAACGTCCTGACTTTC CASSFLPNSGANVLTF
NA TRBJ1-2 TRBV27 NA TGTGCCAGCAGTGCCGGGTGGACCGCCCCCCAGCGCGGCTACACCTTC CASSAGWTAPQRGYTF
NA TRBJ2-3 TRBV30 NA TGTGCCTGGAGTGGGGCCCGACCCCCAGATACGCAGTATTTT CAWSGARPPDTQYF
NA TRBJ2-2 TRBV12-3/TRBV12-4 NA TGTGCCAGCAGTTTAGAAGGGAGGGGGGAGCTGTTTTTT CASSLEGRGELFF
NA TRBJ2-2 TRBV7-3 NA TGTGCCAGCAGCGTCCTAGCAGGGTTAAACACCGGGGAGCTGTTTTTT CASSVLAGLNTGELFF
NA TRBJ2-2 TRBV18 few TGTGCCAGCTCACCACTGCAATCGACGACCGGGGAGCTGTTTTTT CASSPLQSTTGELFF
NA TRBJ2-3 TRBV7-3 NA TGTGCCAGCAGCTGGGGGCGGGCAGATACGCAGTATTTT CASSWGRADTQYF
NA TRBJ1-1 TRBV5-1 NA TGCGCCAGCAGCTTGGGTGCCAGAAACACTGAAGCTTTCTTT CASSLGARNTEAFF
NA TRBJ2-5 TRBV21-1 few TGTGCCAGCGTTGTTAGGGATGAGACCCAGTACTTC CASVVRDETQYF
NA TRBJ2-1 TRBV5-1 few TGCGCCAGCAGCTTGGATCTGGCAGGACTCTACAATGAGCAGTTCTTC CASSLDLAGLYNEQFF
NA TRBJ1-1 TRBV5-1 many TGCGCCAGCAGCCGTGGGGCCGTGAACACTGAAGCTTTCTTT CASSRGAVNTEAFF
NA TRBJ2-7 TRBV6-2/TRBV6-3 many TGTGCCAGCAGTTACGGTGACGGACCCTACGAGCAGTACTTC CASSYGDGPYEQYF
TRBD2 TRBJ2-3 TRBV20-1 few TGCAGTGCTAGAGACCTCAGGGGACTAGCGGGGGTCAACGGGGGTGATACGCAGTATTTT CSARDLRGLAGVNGGDTQYF
NA TRBJ2-3 TRBV12-3/TRBV12-4 NA TGTGCCAGCAGCCCCTGGCGTGGGGGCGACGGTTGGACAGATACGCAGTATTTT CASSPWRGGDGWTDTQYF
NA TRBJ1-3 TRBV4-1 few TGCGCCAGCAGCCAAGAGATTGGAGGGACGCGAAACACCATATATTTT CASSQEIGGTRNTIYF
TRBD2 TRBJ2-1 TRBV5-1 many TGCGCCAGCAGCTTTATGAGTAGCGGGGCACTTTCCTACAATGAGCAGTTCTTC CASSFMSSGALSYNEQFF
NA TRBJ1-2 TRBV6-5 few TGTGCCAGCAGTTACGTGGACGGGGAAGGCTACACCTTC CASSYVDGEGYTF
NA TRBJ2-3 TRBV20-1 few TGCAGTGTTCCCGGGTCCGCCAGGTTCGGAACAGATACGCAGTATTTT CSVPGSARFGTDTQYF
TRBD2 TRBJ2-3 TRBV7-3 NA TGTGCCAGCAGCTTAGGTAGCGGGGGGGCCATTACAGATACGCAGTATTTT CASSLGSGGAITDTQYF
TRBD1 TRBJ1-2 TRBV7-3 NA TGTGCCAGCAGCCCGACAGGGGGCGGTCACTATGGCTACACCTTC CASSPTGGGHYGYTF
NA TRBJ2-1 TRBV20-1 many TGCAGTGCTAGAGATGTAGGTTCGCGGGGCGTTCGCAATGAGCAGTTCTTC CSARDVGSRGVRNEQFF
NA TRBJ2-7 TRBV5-5 many TGTGCCAGCAGCTTAGTTCTCTACGAGCAGTACTTC CASSLVLYEQYF
NA TRBJ1-1 TRBV28 NA TGTGCCAGCAGTTTAACGGGGGCGCTTGATGACGCCGGGGCTGAAGCTTTCTTT CASSLTGALDDAGAEAFF
NA TRBJ2-7 TRBV3-1 few TGTGCCAGCAGCCAAGATCACAATACCTACGAGCAGTACTTC CASSQDHNTYEQYF